This T cell receptor (beta chain) is drawn from a study of OX40 agonist ivuxolimab in advanced cancers. Regarding the study as a whole: At doses 0.1 to 3.0 mg/kg, CD4+ and CD8+ clones expanded.

Remarks on this clone: The antigen remains undetermined.

V lost 10 bases to trimming and J lost 0 bases; unmatched junction nucleotides: 6. The CDR3 sequence is 16 residues long. Germline V CDR1 and CDR2: ENHRY, SYGVKD. Profiled with immunoSEQ multiplex PCR; TCRdb holds only in-frame clones, not every one. The data show some 30,000 clones, roughly 80% seen once. This material consisted of CD4+ or CD8+ T cells sorted from blood, taken in a trial of the OX40 agonist ivuxolimab. This TCR came from an adult with an advanced solid tumor such as melanoma, head and neck, liver or kidney cancer. V is TRBV10-3 and J is TRBJ2-2, with 12 positions matching TRBD2. DNA of the CDR3: TGTGCCACCCCCGGGACTAGCGGGTCGAACACCGGGGAGCTGTTTTTT. Translation gives CATPGTSGSNTGELFF.